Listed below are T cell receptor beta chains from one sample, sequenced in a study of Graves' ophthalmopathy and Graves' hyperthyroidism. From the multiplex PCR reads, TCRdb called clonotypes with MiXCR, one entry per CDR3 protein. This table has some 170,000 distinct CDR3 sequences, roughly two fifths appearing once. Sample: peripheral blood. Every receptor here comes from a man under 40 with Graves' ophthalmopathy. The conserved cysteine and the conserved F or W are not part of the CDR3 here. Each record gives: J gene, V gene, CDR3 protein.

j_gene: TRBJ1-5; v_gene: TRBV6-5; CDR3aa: ASSYPDSRNQPQH
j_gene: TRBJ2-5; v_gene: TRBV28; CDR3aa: ASSLGGWETQY
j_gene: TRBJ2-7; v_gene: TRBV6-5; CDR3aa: ASSYSTGYEQY
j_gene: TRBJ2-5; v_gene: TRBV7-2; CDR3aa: ASSRGVASLQETQY
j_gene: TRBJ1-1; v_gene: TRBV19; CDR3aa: ASRRGDRGVNTEAF
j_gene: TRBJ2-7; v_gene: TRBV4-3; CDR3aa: ASSQDASSYEQY
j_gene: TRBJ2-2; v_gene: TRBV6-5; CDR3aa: ASSYSSGRTAGELF
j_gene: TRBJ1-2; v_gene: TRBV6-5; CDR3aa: ASSLTFEGIGGYT
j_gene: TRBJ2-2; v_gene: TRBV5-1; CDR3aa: ASSFSGETGELF
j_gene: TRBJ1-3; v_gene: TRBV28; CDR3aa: ASSPFFSSGNTIY
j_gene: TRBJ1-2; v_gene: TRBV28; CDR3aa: ASSLYILTVGYT
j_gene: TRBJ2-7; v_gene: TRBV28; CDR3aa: ASSHLARDRTYEQY
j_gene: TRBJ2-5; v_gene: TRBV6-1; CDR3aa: ASRAYRAVETQY
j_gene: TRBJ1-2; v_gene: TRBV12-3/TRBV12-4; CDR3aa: ASSPPYGYT
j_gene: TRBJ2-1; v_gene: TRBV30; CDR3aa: AWSGGDTGYNEQF
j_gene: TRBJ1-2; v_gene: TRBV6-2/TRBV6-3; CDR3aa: ASSPGAWDGYT
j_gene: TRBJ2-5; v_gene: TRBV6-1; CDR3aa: ASSVVQAPRETQY
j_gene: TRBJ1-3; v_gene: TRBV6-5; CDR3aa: ASSYGVSSGNTIY
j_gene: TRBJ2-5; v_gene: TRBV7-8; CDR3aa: ASRLALFQETQY
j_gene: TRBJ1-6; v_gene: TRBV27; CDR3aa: ASRPQNSPLH
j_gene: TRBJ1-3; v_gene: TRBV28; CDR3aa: ASSFSTGRKGNTIY
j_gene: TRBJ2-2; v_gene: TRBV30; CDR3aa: AWRTSGTGGELF
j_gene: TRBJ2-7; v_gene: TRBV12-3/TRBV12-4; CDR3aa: ASSATIGQGAVEQY
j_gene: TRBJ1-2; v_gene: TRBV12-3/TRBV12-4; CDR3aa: ASSLRSGTQDFNYGYT
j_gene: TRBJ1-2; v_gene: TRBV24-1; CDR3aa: ATSDFETGRGYT
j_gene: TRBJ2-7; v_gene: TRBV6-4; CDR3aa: ASSYLAKGYEQY
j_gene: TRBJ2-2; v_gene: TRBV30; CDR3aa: AWAGGTNTGELF
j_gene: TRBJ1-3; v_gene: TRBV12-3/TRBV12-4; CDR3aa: ASSLAGFHGTGGSGNTIY
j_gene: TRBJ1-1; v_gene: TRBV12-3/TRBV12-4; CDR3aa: ASAREGPEAF
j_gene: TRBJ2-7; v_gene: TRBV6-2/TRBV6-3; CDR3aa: ASIYLAPGSSYEQH
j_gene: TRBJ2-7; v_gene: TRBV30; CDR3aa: AWSEGLAGDEQY
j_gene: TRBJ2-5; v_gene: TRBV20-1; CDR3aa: SANRGYQETQY
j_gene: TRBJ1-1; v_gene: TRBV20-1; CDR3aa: SATRGLGTEAF
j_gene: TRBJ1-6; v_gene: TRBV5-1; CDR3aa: ASSPGLPNSPLH
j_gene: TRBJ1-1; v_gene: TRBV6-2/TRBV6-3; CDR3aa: ASSRLTGGDTEAF
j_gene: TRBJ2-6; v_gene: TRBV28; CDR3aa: ASSFLGRVPSSGANVLT
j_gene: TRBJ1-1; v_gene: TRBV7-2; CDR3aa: ASSLGGTGGTEAF
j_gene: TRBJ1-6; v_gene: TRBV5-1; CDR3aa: ASSLEVGRIGSPLH
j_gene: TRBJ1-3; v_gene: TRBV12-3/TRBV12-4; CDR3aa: ASSLTYRPSGNTIY
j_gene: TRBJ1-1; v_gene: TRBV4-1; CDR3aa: ASSQGGNTEAF
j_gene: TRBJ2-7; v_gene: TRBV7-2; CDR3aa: ASSRRWPSYEQY
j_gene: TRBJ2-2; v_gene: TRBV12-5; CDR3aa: ASGLGSGELF
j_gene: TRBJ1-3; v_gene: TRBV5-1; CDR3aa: ASSLDGTARGNTIY
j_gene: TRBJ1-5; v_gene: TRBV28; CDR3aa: ASSLGAATQPQH
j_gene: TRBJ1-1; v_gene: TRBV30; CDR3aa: AWGQGSLKTSAF
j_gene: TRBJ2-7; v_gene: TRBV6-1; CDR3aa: ASMPGQNYEQY
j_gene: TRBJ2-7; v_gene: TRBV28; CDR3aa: ASSPLGAGYEQY
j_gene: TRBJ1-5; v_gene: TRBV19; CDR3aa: ASRTLDQPQH
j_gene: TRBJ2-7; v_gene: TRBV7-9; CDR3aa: ASSLVDGTYEQY
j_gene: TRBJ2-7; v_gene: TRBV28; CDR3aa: ASSKGTGNYEQY
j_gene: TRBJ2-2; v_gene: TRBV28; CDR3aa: ASSLLLAASNTGELF
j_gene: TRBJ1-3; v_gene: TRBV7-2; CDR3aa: ASSLWGRGGNTIY
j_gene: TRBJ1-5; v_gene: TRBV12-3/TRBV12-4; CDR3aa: ASRASGNQPQH